The 18 T cell receptor beta chains listed next were all sequenced from one sample in a study of CD8+ T cells in alopecia areata (dated by TCRdb to 2017 to 2018). The time point tag for this specimen amounts to: around 28 days on oral tofacitinib. Taken with the paper, the label for treatment or condition translates to: oral pan-JAK inhibitor, 5-10 mg twice daily. The method behind the library was the immunoSEQ multiplex PCR assay. To provide template for TCR sequencing, every sample had RNA extracted and reverse transcribed into cDNA. TCRdb took this table from immuneACCESS and kept in-frame rearrangements with V and J called. Such tables lack part of the clones; where checked against another copy, unresolved V genes explain under half of the gap, and the rest is unexplained. For this sample there are about 220,000 clones; roughly 56% appear just once. 1.6% of the sample rests with the top ten. The material sequenced was CD4+ T cells sorted from blood, taken at week 4, from a patient treated with tofacitinib. These receptors all come from a human donor with alopecia areata.

The V call is TRBV29-1, the J call TRBJ1-2; a weak D match, TRBD1 (6 bases). Looked up from germline, CDR1 is SQVTM and CDR2 is ANQGSEA. Trimming took off 6 bases at V and 4 bases at J, with 15 bases between the two ends. The CDR3 consists of 13 residues. This CDR3 is CSVGGGATYGYTF. The CDR3 DNA reads TGCAGCGTGGGCGGGGGGGCCACCTATGGCTACACCTTC.

This clone was recorded a few times. The rearrangement uses TRBV30 and TRBJ1-2; no reliable D call. CDR3 length equals 13 residues. Per germline, CDR1 GTSNPN and CDR2 SVGIG (reference sequence). V dropped 2 bases and J dropped 5 bases, with 12 bases sitting between them. The CDR3 coding sequence is TGTGCCTGGAGTAGCCGGGAACAGTATGGCTACACCTTC. This encodes CAWSSREQYGYTF.

The chain links TRBV7-9 to TRBJ1-1; TRBD1 matches at 8 bases. Germline V gene lookup returns CDR1 SEHNR and CDR2 FQNEAQ (reference sequence). The CDR3 covers 14 residues. V shed 6 bases and J 1 base; nucleotides not matched to a gene: 4. The CDR3 coding sequence is TGTGCCAGCAGTCAGGGGGCTACGAACACTGAAGCTTTCTTT. It specifies CASSQGATNTEAFF.

This rearrangement joins TRBV4-2 to TRBJ1-2, with 7 bases matching TRBD1. Germline V gene data show CDR1 as LGHNA and CDR2 as YNFKEQ. This CDR3 has 13 amino acids. After removal of 5 bases from V and 6 bases from J, the junction contained 6 bases not matched to a gene. CDR3 region: CASSKQGSNGYTF. The CDR3 DNA follows: TGTGCCAGCAGCAAACAGGGGAGCAATGGCTACACCTTC.

The chain is built from TRBV7-6 and TRBJ2-3; 10 nucleotides match TRBD1. The trim removed 5 bases at V and 1 base at J, leaving 9 bases unmatched. CDR1 is SGHVS and CDR2 is FNYEAQ in the germline V gene. This CDR3 comprises 17 residues. Written as DNA, the CDR3 is TGTGCCAGCAGCCCAAAGGGACAGGGGAGGGGCACAGATACGCAGTATTTT. Its translation: CASSPKGQGRGTDTQYF. Variable domain in full (rest from reference TRBV7-6 and TRBJ2-3): GAGVSQSPRYKVTKRGQDVALRCDPISGHVSLYWYRQALGQGPEFLTYFNYEAQQDKSGLPNDRFSAERPEGSISTLTIQRTEQRDSAMYRCASSPKGQGRGTDTQYFGPGTRLTVL.

V gene TRBV23-1 combines with J gene TRBJ1-5, with TRBD1 identical over 9 bases. TRBV23-1 is noted as an ORF with a role that remains uncertain. This CDR3 has 17 amino acids. With 8 bases clipped from V and 3 bases from J, the junction kept 14 bases outside the gene matches. The CDR3 is CASGRDRVSDDNQPQHF. The CDR3 bases are TGCGCCAGCGGTAGGGACAGGGTTAGCGATGACAATCAGCCCCAGCATTTT.

This clone appeared a single time. The CDR3 DNA reads TGCAGCGCCGCTGGGGGACAGGGTAACTACGAGCAGTACTTC. Its protein product is CSAAGGQGNYEQYF. The V gene is TRBV29-1, the J gene TRBJ2-7, with 9 bases lining up with TRBD1. The CDR3 consists of 14 residues. CDR1 and CDR2 (germline): SQVTM, ANQGSEA. Losses at the gene ends were 7 bases for V and 3 bases for J; bases not matched to a gene: 10.

This clone has at least ten counts. V and J are TRBV19 and TRBJ1-2; D is ambiguous. This CDR3 is 11 amino acids long. Trimming removed 4 bases from V and 3 bases from J, with 3 bases in between. CDR1 is LNHDA, CDR2 SQIVND, per germline (reference sequence). The CDR3, as DNA: TGTGCCAGTAGTACCTACTATGGCTACACCTTC. This codes for CASSTYYGYTF.

This clone was counted between two and nine times. The chain uses TRBV6-5 and TRBJ1-6; D remains unclear. Germline V CDR1 and CDR2: MNHEY, SVGAGI. V lost 5 bases and J 7 bases, leaving 6 bases between the germline ends. The CDR3 totals 12 residues. Here the CDR3 DNA reads TGTGCCAGCAGTCGAGCCAATTCACCCCTCCACTTT. Protein product: CASSRANSPLHF.

J is TRBJ1-1 and V is TRBV30, with D possibly matching TRBD1 (5 bases). The CDR3 contains 11 residues. The germline V and J ends were trimmed by 3 bases and 5 bases, with 7 bases remaining between them. Germline V CDR1 and CDR2: GTSNPN, SVGIG (reference sequence). CDR3 loop: CAWSRVTEAFF. The CDR3 region has the DNA TGTGCCTGGAGCAGGGTAACTGAAGCTTTCTTT. The full variable domain, its missing parts supplied by reference TRBV30 and TRBJ1-1, is SQTIHQWPATLVQPVGSPLSLECTVEGTSNPNLYWYRQAAGRGLQLLFYSVGIGQISSEVPQNLSASRPQDRQFILSSKKLLLSDSGFYLCAWSRVTEAFFGQGTRLTVV.

The chain employs TRBV29-1 and TRBJ2-3; D possibly corresponds to TRBD2 (5 bases). The CDR3 contains 14 residues. The V gene's germline CDR1 is SQVTM and CDR2 ANQGSEA. V was pared by 4 bases and J by 0 bases, with 11 bases between. The CDR3 protein is CSVVGVTSTDTQYF. The CDR3 DNA follows: TGCAGCGTTGTCGGGGTGACTAGCACAGATACGCAGTATTTT.

V and J are TRBV5-6 and TRBJ2-7, with a tentative D call TRBD2 (5 bases). This CDR3 comprises 16 residues. Germline V gene lookup returns CDR1 SGHDT and CDR2 YYEEEE. The V gene lost 2 bases and the J gene lost 5 bases, with 20 bases spanning the gap. The CDR3 nucleotides read TGTGCCAGCAGCTTCCTTCAGAGGCTAGCCTCGGACGAGCAGTACTTC. This codes for CASSFLQRLASDEQYF.

The chain employs TRBV29-1 and TRBJ2-1, with D unresolved. This CDR3 contains 15 residues. Trimming took off 7 bases at V and 7 bases at J, with 23 bases between the two ends. CDR1 SQVTM and CDR2 ANQGSEA come from the germline V gene. For the CDR3, the DNA is TGCAGCGCCCCCGATTGGGAAAGATCAAGGAATGAGCAGTTCTTC. Protein sequence: CSAPDWERSRNEQFF.

This clone is a singleton in its sample. V gene TRBV29-1 combines with J gene TRBJ1-1; maybe TRBD1 (5 bases). Germline CDR1 and CDR2: SQVTM and ANQGSEA. The CDR3 loop spans 11 amino acids. V was clipped by 6 bases and J by 6 bases, with 11 bases between them. CDR3 in amino acids: CSVSGGAEAFF. Written as DNA, the CDR3 is TGCAGCGTATCCGGGGGAGCTGAAGCTTTCTTT.

This clone turned up a few times. The chain is built from TRBV19 and TRBJ1-2; D remains unclear. Trimming removed 10 bases from V and 5 bases from J, with 11 bases in between. Looked up from germline, CDR1 is LNHDA and CDR2 is SQIVND (reference sequence). CDR3 length: 11 residues. The CDR3 nucleotides read TGTGCCACCCTCGACATATATGGCTACACCTTC. Amino acid sequence: CATLDIYGYTF.

The gene calls are TRBV7-8 and TRBJ2-2; no reliable D call. V gave up 3 bases and J gave up 7 bases, with 9 bases separating them. From germline, CDR1 is SGHVS and CDR2 FQNEAQ. The CDR3 contains 13 residues. The CDR3 DNA sequence: TGTGCCAGCAGCTTTAATACCCACGGGGAGCTGTTTTTT. Its translation: CASSFNTHGELFF. Variable domain in full (rest from reference TRBV7-8 and TRBJ2-2): GAGVSQSPRYKVAKRGQDVALRCDPISGHVSLFWYQQALGQGPEFLTYFQNEAQLDKSGLPSDRFFAERPEGSVSTLKIQRTQQEDSAVYLCASSFNTHGELFFGEGSRLTVL.

J is TRBJ2-7 and V is TRBV15; a weak D match, TRBD1 (6 bases). In germline, CDR1 is LNHNV, CDR2 YYDKDF (reference sequence). V was clipped by 2 bases and J by 2 bases, with 16 bases between them. This CDR3 has 16 residues. The CDR3, as DNA: TGTGCCACCAGCAGACAAACAGGGAGCACTCCCTACGAGCAGTACTTC. As protein: CATSRQTGSTPYEQYF.

This clone was seen more than once but under ten times. The J gene is TRBJ2-1, the V gene TRBV4-1, with 8 bases lining up with TRBD2. Germline-derived CDR1 and CDR2 are MGHRA and YSYEKL. This CDR3 spans 15 amino acids. V lost 1 base to trimming and J lost 5 bases; unmatched junction nucleotides: 4. CDR3 sequence: CASSQGTSKDNEQFF. The CDR3 DNA sequence: TGCGCCAGCAGCCAAGGGACTAGCAAGGACAATGAGCAGTTCTTC.